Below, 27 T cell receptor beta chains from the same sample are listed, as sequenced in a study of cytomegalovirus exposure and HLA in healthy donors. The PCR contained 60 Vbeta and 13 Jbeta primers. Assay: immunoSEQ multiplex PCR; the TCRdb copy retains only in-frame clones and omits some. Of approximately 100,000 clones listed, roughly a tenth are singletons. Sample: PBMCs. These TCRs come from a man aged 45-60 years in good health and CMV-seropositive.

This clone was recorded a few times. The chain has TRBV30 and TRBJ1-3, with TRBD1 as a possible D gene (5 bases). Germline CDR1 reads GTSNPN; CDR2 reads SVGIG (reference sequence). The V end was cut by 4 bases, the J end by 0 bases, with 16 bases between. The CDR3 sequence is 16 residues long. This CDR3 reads CAWKTLTVGSGNTIYF. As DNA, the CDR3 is TGTGCCTGGAAAACCCTGACAGTTGGCTCTGGAAACACCATATATTTT. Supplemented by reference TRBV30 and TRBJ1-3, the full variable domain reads SQTIHQWPATLVQPVGSPLSLECTVEGTSNPNLYWYRQAAGRGLQLLFYSVGIGQISSEVPQNLSASRPQDRQFILSSKKLLLSDSGFYLCAWKTLTVGSGNTIYFGEGSWLTVV.

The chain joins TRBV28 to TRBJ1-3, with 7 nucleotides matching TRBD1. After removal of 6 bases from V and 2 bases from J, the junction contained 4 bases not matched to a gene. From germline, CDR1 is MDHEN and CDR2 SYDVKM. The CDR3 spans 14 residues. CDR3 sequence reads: CASSGQVAGNTIYF. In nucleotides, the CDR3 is TGTGCCAGCAGCGGACAGGTGGCTGGAAACACCATATATTTT.

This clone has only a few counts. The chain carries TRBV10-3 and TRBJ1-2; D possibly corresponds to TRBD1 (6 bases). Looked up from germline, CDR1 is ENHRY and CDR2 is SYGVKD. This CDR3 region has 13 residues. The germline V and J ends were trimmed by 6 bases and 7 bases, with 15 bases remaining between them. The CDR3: CAISYRDVSGYTF. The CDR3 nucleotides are TGTGCCATCAGCTACAGGGATGTGAGTGGCTACACCTTC.

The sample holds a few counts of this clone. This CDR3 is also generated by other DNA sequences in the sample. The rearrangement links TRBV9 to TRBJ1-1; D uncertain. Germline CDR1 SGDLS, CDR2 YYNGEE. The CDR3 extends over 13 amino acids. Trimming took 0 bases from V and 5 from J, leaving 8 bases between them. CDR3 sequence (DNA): TGTGCCAGCAGCGTAGTCCGGGAGACTGAAGCTTTCTTT. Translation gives CASSVVRETEAFF.

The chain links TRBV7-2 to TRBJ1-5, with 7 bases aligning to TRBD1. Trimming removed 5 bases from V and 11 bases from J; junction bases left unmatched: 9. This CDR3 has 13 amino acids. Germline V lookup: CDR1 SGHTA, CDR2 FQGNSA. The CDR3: CASSPTTGTAQHF. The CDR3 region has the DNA TGTGCCAGCAGCCCGACGACAGGGACAGCCCAGCATTTT.

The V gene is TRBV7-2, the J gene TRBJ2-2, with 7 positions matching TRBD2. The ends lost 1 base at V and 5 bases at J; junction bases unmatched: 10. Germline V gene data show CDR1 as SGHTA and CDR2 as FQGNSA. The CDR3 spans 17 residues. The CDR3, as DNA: TGTGCCAGCAGCTTAGACCCGAACAGAGCGGGAACCGGGGAGCTGTTTTTT. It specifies CASSLDPNRAGTGELFF.

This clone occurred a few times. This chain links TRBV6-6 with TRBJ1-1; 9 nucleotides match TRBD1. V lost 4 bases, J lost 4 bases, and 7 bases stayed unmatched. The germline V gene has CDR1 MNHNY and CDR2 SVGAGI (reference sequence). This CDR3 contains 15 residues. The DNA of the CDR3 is TGTGCCAGCAGTTCCGGGACAGGGCGGGGCACTGAAGCTTTCTTT. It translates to CASSSGTGRGTEAFF.

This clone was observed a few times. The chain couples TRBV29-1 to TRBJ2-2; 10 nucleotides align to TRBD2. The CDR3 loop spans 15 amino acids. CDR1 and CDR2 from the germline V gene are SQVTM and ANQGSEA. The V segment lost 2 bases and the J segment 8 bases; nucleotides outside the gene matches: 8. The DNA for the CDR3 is TGCAGCGTTGAACACCTAGCGGGAGTCGAGGGGGAGCTGTTTTTT. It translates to CSVEHLAGVEGELFF.

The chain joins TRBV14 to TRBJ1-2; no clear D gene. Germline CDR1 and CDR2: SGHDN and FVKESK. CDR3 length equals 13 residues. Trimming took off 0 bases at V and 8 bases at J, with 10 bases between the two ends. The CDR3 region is CASSQDLLIGYTF. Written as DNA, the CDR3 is TGTGCCAGCAGCCAAGATCTATTAATCGGCTACACCTTC.

DNA of the CDR3: TGTGCCAGCAGTACCCAATTACAGAGTAGAACACCTGAAGCTTTCTTT. Translation: CASSTQLQSRTPEAFF. The V and J genes are TRBV6-6 and TRBJ1-1; D gene ambiguous. The germline V gene encodes CDR1 MNHNY and CDR2 SVGAGI (reference sequence). CDR3 size: 16 residues. Between the trimmed V and J ends, which lost 5 bases and 6 bases, there was a span of 22 bases.

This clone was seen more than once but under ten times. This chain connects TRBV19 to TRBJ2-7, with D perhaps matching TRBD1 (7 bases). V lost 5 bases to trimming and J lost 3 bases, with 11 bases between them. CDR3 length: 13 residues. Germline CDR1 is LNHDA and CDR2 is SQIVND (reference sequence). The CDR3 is CASSQGGYYEQYF. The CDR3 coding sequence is TGTGCCAGTAGTCAGGGGGGCTACTACGAGCAGTACTTC.

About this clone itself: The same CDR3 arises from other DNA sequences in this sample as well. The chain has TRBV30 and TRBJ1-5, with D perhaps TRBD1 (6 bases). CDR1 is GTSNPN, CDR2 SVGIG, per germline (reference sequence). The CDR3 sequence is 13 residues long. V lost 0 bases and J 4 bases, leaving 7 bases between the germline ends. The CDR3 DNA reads TGTGCCTGGAGTGTTCAGGGGAATCAGCCCCAGCATTTT. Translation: CAWSVQGNQPQHF.

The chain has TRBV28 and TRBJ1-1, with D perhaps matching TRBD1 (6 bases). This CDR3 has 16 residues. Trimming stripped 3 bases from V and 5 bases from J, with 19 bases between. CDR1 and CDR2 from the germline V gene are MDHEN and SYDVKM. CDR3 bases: TGTGCCAGCAGTTTCGGACAGCGCCTGAGGGGGACTGAAGCTTTCTTT. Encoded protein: CASSFGQRLRGTEAFF.

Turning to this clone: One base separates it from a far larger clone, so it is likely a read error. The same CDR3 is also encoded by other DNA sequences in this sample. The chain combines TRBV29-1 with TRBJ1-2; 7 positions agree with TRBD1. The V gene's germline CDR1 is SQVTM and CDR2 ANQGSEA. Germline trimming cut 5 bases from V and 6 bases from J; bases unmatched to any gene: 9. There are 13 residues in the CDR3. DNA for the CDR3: TGCAGCGTTCGACCAGGGGGGACACATGGCTACACCTTC. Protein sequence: CSVRPGGTHGYTF.

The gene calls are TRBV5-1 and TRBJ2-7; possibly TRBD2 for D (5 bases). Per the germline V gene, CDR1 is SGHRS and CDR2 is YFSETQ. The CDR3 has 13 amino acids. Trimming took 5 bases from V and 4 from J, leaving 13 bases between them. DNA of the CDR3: TGCGCCAGCAGAAAGGAAGGCGGGTACGAGCAGTACTTC. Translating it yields CASRKEGGYEQYF.

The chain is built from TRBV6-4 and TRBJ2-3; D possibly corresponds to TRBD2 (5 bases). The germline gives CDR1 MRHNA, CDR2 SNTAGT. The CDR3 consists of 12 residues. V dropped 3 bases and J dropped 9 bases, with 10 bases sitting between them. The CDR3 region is CASSDLSGTQYF. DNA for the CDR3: TGTGCCAGCAGTGATCTTTCGGGAACGCAGTATTTT.

The CDR3 sequence: CASTPNRVRQETQYF. CDR3 coding DNA: TGTGCCAGCACCCCAAACAGGGTGCGGCAAGAGACCCAGTACTTC. The rearrangement joins TRBV2 to TRBJ2-5; perhaps TRBD1 as D (6 bases). The CDR3 is made up of 15 amino acids. Per germline, CDR1 SNHLY and CDR2 FYNNEI. V was shortened by 7 bases and J by 2 bases, with 17 bases between the two germline ends.

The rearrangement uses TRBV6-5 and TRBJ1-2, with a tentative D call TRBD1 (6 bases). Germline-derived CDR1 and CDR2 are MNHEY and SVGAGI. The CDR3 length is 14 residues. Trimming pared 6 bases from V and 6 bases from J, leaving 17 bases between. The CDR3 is CASSRGRGVDGYTF. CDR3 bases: TGTGCCAGCAGCAGGGGAAGAGGGGTAGATGGCTACACCTTC.

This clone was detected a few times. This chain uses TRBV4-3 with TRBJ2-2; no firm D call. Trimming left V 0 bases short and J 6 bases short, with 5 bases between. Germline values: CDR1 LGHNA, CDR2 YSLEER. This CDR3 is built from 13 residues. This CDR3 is CASSQDRSGELFF. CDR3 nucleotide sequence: TGCGCCAGCAGCCAAGACCGGTCCGGGGAGCTGTTTTTT.

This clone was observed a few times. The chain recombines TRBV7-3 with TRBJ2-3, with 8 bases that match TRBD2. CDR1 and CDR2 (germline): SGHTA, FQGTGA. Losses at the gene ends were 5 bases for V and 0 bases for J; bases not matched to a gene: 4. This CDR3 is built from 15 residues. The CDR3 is CASSPSGSSTDTQYF. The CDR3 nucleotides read TGTGCCAGCAGCCCGAGCGGGAGTAGCACAGATACGCAGTATTTT.

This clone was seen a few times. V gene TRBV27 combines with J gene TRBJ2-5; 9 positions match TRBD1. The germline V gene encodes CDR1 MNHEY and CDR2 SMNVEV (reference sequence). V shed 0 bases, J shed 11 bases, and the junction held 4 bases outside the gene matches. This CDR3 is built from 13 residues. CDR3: CASSLSGQGEQYF. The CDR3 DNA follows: TGTGCCAGCAGTTTATCGGGACAGGGAGAGCAGTACTTC.

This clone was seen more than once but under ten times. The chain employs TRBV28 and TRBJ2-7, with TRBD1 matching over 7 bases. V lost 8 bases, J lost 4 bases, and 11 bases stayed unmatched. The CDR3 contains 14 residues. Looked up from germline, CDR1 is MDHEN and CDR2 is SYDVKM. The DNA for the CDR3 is TGTGCCAGCTTTGGGGGACAGATGGTTTACGAGCAGTACTTC. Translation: CASFGGQMVYEQYF.

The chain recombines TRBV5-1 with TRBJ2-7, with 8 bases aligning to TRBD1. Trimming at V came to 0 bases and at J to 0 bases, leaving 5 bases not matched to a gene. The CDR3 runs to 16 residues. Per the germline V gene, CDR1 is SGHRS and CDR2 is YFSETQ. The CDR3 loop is CASSLAAGGPSYEQYF. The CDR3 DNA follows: TGCGCCAGCAGCTTGGCGGCAGGGGGCCCCTCCTACGAGCAGTACTTC.

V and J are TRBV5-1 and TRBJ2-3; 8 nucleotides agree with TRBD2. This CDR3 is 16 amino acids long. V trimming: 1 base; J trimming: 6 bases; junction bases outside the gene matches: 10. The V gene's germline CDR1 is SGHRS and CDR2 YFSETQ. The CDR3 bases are TGCGCCAGCAGCTTGCTAACTAGCGGATCATGGGATACGCAGTATTTT. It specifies CASSLLTSGSWDTQYF.

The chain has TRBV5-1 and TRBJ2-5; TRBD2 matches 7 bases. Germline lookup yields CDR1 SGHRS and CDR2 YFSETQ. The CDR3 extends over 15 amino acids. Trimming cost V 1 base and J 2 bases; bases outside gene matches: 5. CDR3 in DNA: TGCGCCAGCAGCTTGAGCGGGGACCTACAAGAGACCCAGTACTTC. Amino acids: CASSLSGDLQETQYF.

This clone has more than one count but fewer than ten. The CDR3 is CAWSARPGQGSGELFF. The CDR3 DNA reads TGTGCCTGGAGTGCGAGACCGGGACAGGGGTCCGGGGAGCTGTTTTTT. The chain couples TRBV30 to TRBJ2-2; the match to TRBD1 covers 10 bases. The junction had 8 bases not matched to a gene; V was cut back by 1 base and J by 6 bases. This CDR3 contains 16 residues. CDR1 and CDR2 (germline): GTSNPN, SVGIG (reference sequence). The whole variable domain, remainder taken from reference TRBV30 and TRBJ2-2, is SQTIHQWPATLVQPVGSPLSLECTVEGTSNPNLYWYRQAAGRGLQLLFYSVGIGQISSEVPQNLSASRPQDRQFILSSKKLLLSDSGFYLCAWSARPGQGSGELFFGEGSRLTVL.

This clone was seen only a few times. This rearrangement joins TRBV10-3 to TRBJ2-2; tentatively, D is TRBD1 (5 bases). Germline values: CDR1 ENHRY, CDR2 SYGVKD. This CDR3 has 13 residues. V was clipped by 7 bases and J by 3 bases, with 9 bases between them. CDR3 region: CAIKSRDTGELFF. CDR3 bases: TGTGCCATCAAGAGCAGGGACACCGGGGAGCTGTTTTTT.